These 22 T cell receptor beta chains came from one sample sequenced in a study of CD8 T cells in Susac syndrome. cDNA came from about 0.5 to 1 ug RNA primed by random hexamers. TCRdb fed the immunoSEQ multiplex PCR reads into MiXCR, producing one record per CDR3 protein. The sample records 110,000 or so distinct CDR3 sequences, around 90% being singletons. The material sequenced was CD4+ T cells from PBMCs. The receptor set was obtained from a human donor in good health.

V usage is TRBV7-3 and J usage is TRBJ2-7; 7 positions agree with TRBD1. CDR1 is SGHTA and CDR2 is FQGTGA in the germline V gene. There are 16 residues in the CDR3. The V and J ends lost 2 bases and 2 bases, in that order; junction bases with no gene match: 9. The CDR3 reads CASSLAGTVETYEQYF. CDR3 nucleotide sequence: TGTGCCAGCAGCTTAGCCGGGACAGTAGAAACCTACGAGCAGTACTTC.

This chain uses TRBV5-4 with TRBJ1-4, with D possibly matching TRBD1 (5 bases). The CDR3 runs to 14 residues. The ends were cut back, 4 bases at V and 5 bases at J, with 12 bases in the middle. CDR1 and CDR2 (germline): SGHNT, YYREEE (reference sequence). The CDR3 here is CASSPVGENEKLFF. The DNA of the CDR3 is TGTGCCAGCAGCCCAGTGGGGGAGAATGAAAAACTGTTTTTT. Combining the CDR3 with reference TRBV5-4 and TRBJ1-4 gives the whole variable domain ETGVTQSPTHLIKTRGQQVTLRCSSQSGHNTVSWYQQALGQGPQFIFQYYREEENGRGNFPPRFSGLQFPNYSSELNVNALELDDSALYLCASSPVGENEKLFFGSGTQLSVL.

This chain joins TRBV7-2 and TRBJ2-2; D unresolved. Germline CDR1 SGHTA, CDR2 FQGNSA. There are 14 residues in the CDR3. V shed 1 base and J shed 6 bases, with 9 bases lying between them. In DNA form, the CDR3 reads TGTGCCAGCAGCTTAGGTGTCGGCGCCGGGGAGCTGTTTTTT. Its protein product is CASSLGVGAGELFF.

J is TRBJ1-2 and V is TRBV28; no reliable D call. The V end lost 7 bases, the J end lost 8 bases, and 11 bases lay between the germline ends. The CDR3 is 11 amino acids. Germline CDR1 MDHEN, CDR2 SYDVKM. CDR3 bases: TGTGCCAGCACCTCCGTATGGGGCTACACCTTC. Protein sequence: CASTSVWGYTF.

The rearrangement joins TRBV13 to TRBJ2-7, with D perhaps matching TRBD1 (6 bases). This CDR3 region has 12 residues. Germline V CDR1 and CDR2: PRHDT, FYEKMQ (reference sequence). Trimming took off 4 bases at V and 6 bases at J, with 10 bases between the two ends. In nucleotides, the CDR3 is TGTGCCAGCAGCTCGACAGGCTTCGAGCAGTACTTC. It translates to CASSSTGFEQYF.

This CDR3 is CASSRQGTRNEQFF. As DNA, the CDR3 is TGTGCCAGCAGTCGGCAGGGGACGAGGAATGAGCAGTTCTTC. The genes are TRBV2 and TRBJ2-1; TRBD1 might be the D (6 bases). The CDR3 sequence is 14 residues long. V lost 5 bases and J lost 7, with 15 bases in between. The germline gives CDR1 SNHLY, CDR2 FYNNEI.

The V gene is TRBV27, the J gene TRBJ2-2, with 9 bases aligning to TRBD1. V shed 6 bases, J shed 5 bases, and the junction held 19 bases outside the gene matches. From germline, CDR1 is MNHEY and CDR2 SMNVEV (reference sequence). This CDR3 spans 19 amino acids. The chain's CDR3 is CASRTLGTGLPTSTGELFF. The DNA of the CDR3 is TGTGCCAGCAGGACCCTAGGGACAGGGCTTCCCACAAGTACCGGGGAGCTGTTTTTT.

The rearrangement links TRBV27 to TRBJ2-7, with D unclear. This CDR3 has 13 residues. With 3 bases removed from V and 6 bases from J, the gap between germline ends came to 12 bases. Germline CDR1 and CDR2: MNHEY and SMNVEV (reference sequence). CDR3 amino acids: CASSFPTSTEQYF. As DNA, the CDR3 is TGTGCCAGCAGTTTCCCGACGTCCACCGAGCAGTACTTC.

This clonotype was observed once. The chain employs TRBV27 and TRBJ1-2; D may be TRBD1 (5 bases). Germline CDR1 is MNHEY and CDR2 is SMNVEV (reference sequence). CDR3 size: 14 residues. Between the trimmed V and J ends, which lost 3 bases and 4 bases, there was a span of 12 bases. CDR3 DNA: TGTGCCAGCAGTTTGTTAAGGGGCGTCTATGGCTACACCTTC. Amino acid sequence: CASSLLRGVYGYTF.

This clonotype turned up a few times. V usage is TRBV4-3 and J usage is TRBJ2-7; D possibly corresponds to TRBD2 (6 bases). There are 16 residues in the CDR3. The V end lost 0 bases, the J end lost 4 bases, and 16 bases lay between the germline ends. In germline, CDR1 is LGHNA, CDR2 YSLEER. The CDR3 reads CASSQDWRAIGYEQYF. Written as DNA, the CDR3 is TGCGCCAGCAGCCAAGATTGGAGGGCCATTGGTTACGAGCAGTACTTC.

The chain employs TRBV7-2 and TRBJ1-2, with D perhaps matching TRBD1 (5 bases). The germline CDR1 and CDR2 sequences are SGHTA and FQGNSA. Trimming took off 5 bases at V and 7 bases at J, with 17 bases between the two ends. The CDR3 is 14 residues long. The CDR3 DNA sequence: TGTGCCAGCAGCGTCATGGGCCTCGGGGGTGGCTACACCTTC. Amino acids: CASSVMGLGGGYTF.

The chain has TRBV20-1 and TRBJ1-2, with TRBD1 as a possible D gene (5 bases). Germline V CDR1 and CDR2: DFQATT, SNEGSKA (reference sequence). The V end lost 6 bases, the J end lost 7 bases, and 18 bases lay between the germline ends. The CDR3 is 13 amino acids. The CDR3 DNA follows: TGCAGTGCCCCCGTCGGCAGGGAGGTTGGCTACACCTTC. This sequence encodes CSAPVGREVGYTF.

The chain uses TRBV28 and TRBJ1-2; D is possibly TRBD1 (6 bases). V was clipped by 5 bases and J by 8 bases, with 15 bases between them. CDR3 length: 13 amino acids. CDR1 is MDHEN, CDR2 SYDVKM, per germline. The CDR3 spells CASSADRFQGYTF. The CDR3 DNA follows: TGTGCCAGCAGTGCCGACAGGTTTCAAGGCTACACCTTC.

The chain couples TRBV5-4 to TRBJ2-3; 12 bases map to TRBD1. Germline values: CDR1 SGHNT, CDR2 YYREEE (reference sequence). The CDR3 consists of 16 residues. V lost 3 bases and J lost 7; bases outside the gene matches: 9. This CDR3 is CASSSGGTGGAYTQYF. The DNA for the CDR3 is TGTGCCAGCAGCTCCGGAGGGACAGGGGGCGCCTATACGCAGTATTTT.

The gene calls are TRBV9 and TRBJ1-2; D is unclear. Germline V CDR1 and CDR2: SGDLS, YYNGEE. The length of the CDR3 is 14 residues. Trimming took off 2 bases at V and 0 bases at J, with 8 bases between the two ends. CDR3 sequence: CASSVADTNYGYTF. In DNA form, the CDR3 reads TGTGCCAGCAGCGTGGCCGATACTAACTATGGCTACACCTTC.

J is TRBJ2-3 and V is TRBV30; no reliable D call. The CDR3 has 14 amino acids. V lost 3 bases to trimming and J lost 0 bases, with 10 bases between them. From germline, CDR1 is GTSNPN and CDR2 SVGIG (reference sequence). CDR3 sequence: CAWSFSSSTDTQYF. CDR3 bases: TGTGCCTGGAGCTTCTCGTCGAGCACAGATACGCAGTATTTT.

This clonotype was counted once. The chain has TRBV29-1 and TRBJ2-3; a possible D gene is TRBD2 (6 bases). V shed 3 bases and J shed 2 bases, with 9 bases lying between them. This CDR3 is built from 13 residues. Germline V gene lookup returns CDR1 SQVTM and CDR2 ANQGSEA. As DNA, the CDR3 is TGCAGCGTTGACGGGGGAGCCACAGATACGCAGTATTTT. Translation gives CSVDGGATDTQYF.

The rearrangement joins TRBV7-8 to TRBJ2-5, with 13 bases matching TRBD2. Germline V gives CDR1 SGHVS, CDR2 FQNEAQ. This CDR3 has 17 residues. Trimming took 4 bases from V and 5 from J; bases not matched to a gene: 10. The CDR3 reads CASSYRTSGRTSETQYF. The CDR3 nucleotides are TGTGCCAGCAGCTACCGGACTAGCGGGAGAACTTCGGAGACCCAGTACTTC.

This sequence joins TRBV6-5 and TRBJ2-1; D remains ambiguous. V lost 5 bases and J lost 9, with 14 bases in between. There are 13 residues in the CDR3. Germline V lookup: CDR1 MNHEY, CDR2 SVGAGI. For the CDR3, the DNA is TGTGCCAGCAGTGCTTTGGGTCTCGGTGAGCAGTTCTTC. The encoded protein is CASSALGLGEQFF.

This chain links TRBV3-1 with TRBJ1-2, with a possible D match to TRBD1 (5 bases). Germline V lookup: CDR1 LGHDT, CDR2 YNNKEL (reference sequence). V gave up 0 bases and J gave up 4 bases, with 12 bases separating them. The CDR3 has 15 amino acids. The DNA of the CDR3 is TGTGCCAGCAGCCAAGATAGGGGCAGCGTCTATGGCTACACCTTC. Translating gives CASSQDRGSVYGYTF.

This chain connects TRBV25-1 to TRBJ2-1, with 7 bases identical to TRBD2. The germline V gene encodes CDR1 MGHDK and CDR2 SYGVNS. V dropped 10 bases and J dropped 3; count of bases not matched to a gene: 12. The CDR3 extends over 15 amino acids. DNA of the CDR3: TGTGCCACCGAGGACGGGGGGACCTACTACAATGAGCAGTTCTTC. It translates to CATEDGGTYYNEQFF.

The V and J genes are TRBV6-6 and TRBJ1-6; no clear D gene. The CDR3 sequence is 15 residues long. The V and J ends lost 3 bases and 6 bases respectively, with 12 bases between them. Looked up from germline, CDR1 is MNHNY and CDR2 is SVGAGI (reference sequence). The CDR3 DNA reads TGTGCCAGCAGTTATCGAGAAGATCGTAATTCACCCCTCCACTTT. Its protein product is CASSYREDRNSPLHF.